Described below is a single T cell receptor beta chain sequence and its context. The clone's antigen remains unknown. No clone much larger than this one lies a single base away; base qualities are absent. Within the sample, other DNA sequences also encode this same CDR3. Healthy HIV-negative adults with no recently reported acute infections or vaccinations were included as donors. Every donor was a Caucasian adult residing in Nashville, Tennessee, USA. In the unsorted samples, roughly 90 million PBMCs were counted, and genomic DNA was extracted using the QIAamp DNA Blood Mini kit. Blood was obtained by leukapheresis, after which PBMCs were separated by Ficoll-Histopaque density gradient centrifugation and cryopreserved in liquid nitrogen vapor phase. This entry is derived from a study of shared clonotypes between healthy human individuals (TCRdb year 2020). Broadly, across the study: Three men and a couple of women, aged 18 to 49 years, made up the cohort. Per donor, leukapheresis produced somewhere between about 0.85 and 10 billion PBMCs. The study deeply sequenced blood TCR repertoires of about five healthy adults to estimate repertoire size and the extent of clonotype sharing between individuals. To increase sequencing depth and limit assay-specific biases, different laboratories used diverse techniques to prepare libraries and sequence TCR repertoires. General study outcomes and caveats: Sampling was restricted to blood, and TCR repertoires in tissues likely differ from the TCR repertoires found in blood. Based on pairwise subsampling, the degree of clonotype sharing among donors was expected to be affected by sequencing depth. Because the study included a small number of donors, the genetic and exposure-history diversity represented was limited.

TCR CDR3 regions were amplified from genomic DNA by multiplex PCR using the deep immunoSEQ assay. Genomic DNA extracted from each cell subset was distributed evenly over all wells of several immunoSEQ 96-well plates, and each plate served as one replicate. For unsorted PBMC, around 330 ng genomic DNA, equal to tens of thousands of T cell genomes, was loaded into each replicate PCR. Genomic DNA from unsorted PBMC was sequenced over ten immunoSEQ deep assay plates. The purified libraries were quantified using a Qubit 3.0 fluorometer, sized with a Bioanalyzer 2100, and then quantified again using the KAPA Library Quantification kit. A separate single-read 150-cycle Illumina NextSeq 550 flow cell was used to sequence each immunoSEQ 96-well plate. The original methods were these. Because only junctional sequences without quality scores were contained in the immunoSEQ output, filtering matching that applied to full-length reads could not be performed. Sequences were annotated with PyIR, a Python wrapper for IgBLAST v1.9, and V/J genes and CDR3 were assigned using IMGT germline references. Any read was removed if the V/J assignment was weak (E-value above 1e-6), the CDR3 was missing, or the read contained stop codons, out-of-frame junctions, or ambiguous translated residues. V3J clonotypes were defined as sequences sharing an identical inferred V gene, J gene, and CDR3 amino acid sequence. To compute the percentage overlap between repertoires, the number of shared unique clonotypes was divided by the size of the smaller repertoire. Richness of each repertoire was evaluated using RTK rarefaction, the Chao1 estimator, and Recon v2.1 estimates of unobserved clonotypes. TCRdb re-hosts the immuneACCESS table, in-frame sequences only. Its copies lack some clones; in the studies checked, an unresolved V gene accounts for under half of them, and the cause for the rest is not known. V, J and clone size were drawn from that table, and D and trimming were deduced from the DNA. The sample table holds about 490,000 clones, of which roughly 80% were seen once. The ten largest clonotypes hold roughly 13% of the sample.

Taken from cysteine to phenylalanine, the CDR3 has 13 residues. The CDR3 DNA has 39 bases and is translated from base 1. The germline V gene sets CDR1 to SGHRS and CDR2 to YFSETQ. V and J lose 4 bases and 2 bases, and a span of 9 bases separates them. The specimen was PBMCs. The receptor comes from a woman aged 40 to 50 in good health. Some clones in this sample may be carry-over from other donors' samples. Recombination linked TRBV5-1 to TRBJ2-5; TRBD2 is possibly the D segment (6 matching bases). The nucleotide sequence reads as follows: TGCGCCAGCAGCCCGGGACTGCAAGAGACCCAGTACTTC. Its amino acids are CASSPGLQETQYF.